What follows are 21 T cell receptor beta chains derived from one specimen sequenced in a study of CD8+CD57+ T cells in acquired aplastic anemia. Genomic DNA templated the TCR beta VDJ and CDR3 profiling. TCRdb analysed the reads with MiXCR anew, one entry per CDR3 protein. Altogether hundreds of thousands of distinct CDR3 sequences are present, roughly 64% being singletons, with the ten largest covering approximately 3.8%. Sequenced material: sorted CD4+, CD8+, or CD8+CD57+ T cells (not recorded which) from PBMCs. The receptors derive from a human donor in good health, serving as a control.

The genes are TRBV3-1 and TRBJ1-2; D perhaps matches TRBD1 (6 bases). This CDR3 has 15 residues. V was pared by 4 bases and J by 8 bases, with 20 bases between. CDR1 is LGHDT, CDR2 YNNKEL, per germline (reference sequence). CDR3 DNA sequence: TGTGCCAGCAGCCTGCAGGGGTACAGTAGTCGGGGCTACACCTTC. It yields the protein CASSLQGYSSRGYTF.

Worth noting for this clonotype: Mismatch with germline at one junction end may stem from a read error. The chain links TRBV5-1 to TRBJ2-6; no firm D call. Germline CDR1 SGHRS, CDR2 YFSETQ. There are 15 residues in the CDR3. The chain's CDR3 is CASSSSHSGVNVLTF. Here the CDR3 DNA reads TGTGCCAGCAGCTCCTCGCACTCTGGGGTCAACGTCCTGACTTTC. Drawing the rest from reference TRBV5-1 and TRBJ2-6, the complete variable domain is KAGVTQTPRYLIKTRGQQVTLSCSPISGHRSVSWYQQTPGQGLQFLFEYFSETQRNKGNFPGRFSGRQFSNSRSEMNVSTLELGDSALYLCASSSSHSGVNVLTFGAGSRLTVL.

The rearrangement joins TRBV7-8 to TRBJ1-2; D is possibly TRBD1 (5 bases). V shed 9 bases and J shed 12 bases, with 29 bases lying between them. Germline lookup yields CDR1 SGHVS and CDR2 FQNEAQ. The CDR3 has 15 residues. The CDR3 sequence is CASSTGPLDSPLHTF. The DNA for the CDR3 is TGTGCCAGTAGTACAGGACCATTAGACTCACCCCTCCACACCTTC.

Of note for this clonotype: One end of the junction does not line up with germline, which may come from a read error. This chain connects TRBV5-4 to TRBJ1-1; D is uncertain. Germline V gene sequence: CDR1 SGHNT, CDR2 YYREEE (reference sequence). The CDR3 runs 14 residues. The CDR3 here is CASSPRLRDTEAFF. The DNA for the CDR3 is TGCGCCAGCAGCCCCAGGCTTCGGGACACTGAAGCTTTCTTT. The entire variable domain, with the rest obtained from reference TRBV5-4 and TRBJ1-1, is as follows: ETGVTQSPTHLIKTRGQQVTLRCSSQSGHNTVSWYQQALGQGPQFIFQYYREEENGRGNFPPRFSGLQFPNYSSELNVNALELDDSALYLCASSPRLRDTEAFFGQGTRLTVV.

This clonotype has a single count. Sequence at one end of the junction differs from germline and may be a read error. The V call is TRBV7-2, the J call TRBJ1-2, with D possibly TRBD1 on 5 matching bases. The CDR3 is 14 residues long. In germline, CDR1 is SGHTA, CDR2 FQGNSA. CDR3 DNA: TGTGCCAGCACCCGGCGGCAGACCGCGGGGGAAGCTTTCTTC. The encoded protein is CASTRRQTAGEAFF.

As for this clonotype: A read error may account for a junction end that differs from germline. The chain links TRBV10-3 to TRBJ2-7, with TRBD1 as a possible D gene (6 bases). The CDR3 is made up of 13 amino acids. Germline-derived CDR1 and CDR2 are ENHRY and SYGVKD. This CDR3 reads CAIALTGSTEQFF. In nucleotides, the CDR3 is TGTGCCATCGCTTTAACAGGGAGCACCGAGCAGTTCTTT.

Details on this clonotype: The DNA is left out, because the CDR3 cannot be placed on it with certainty; the CDR3 is given as TCRdb lists it. The chain has TRBV7-3 and TRBJ2-7; TRBD1 was called by the table and not checked on the DNA. Germline lookup yields CDR1 SGHTA and CDR2 FQGTGA. The CDR3 is 17 residues long, ends included. CDR3 sequence: CASSRQGGETQYFEQYF.

V usage is TRBV20-1 and J usage is TRBJ2-1, with 7 bases that match TRBD1. Germline trimming cut 6 bases from V and 12 bases from J; bases unmatched to any gene: 11. CDR3 size: 12 residues. Germline values: CDR1 DFQATT, CDR2 SNEGSKA (reference sequence). For the CDR3, the DNA is TGCAGTGCCCGGACAGGCACAGATACGCAGTTCTTC. Translation gives CSARTGTDTQFF.

This chain joins TRBV9 and TRBJ2-2; 9 bases align to TRBD1. The V gene end was trimmed by 4 bases and the J gene end by 15 bases; junction bases not matched to a gene: 16. Germline CDR1 SGDLS, CDR2 YYNGEE. There are 15 residues in the CDR3. CDR3 residues: CASSRGTGGWQEMFF. Written as DNA, the CDR3 is TGTGCCAGCAGCCGAGGTACAGGGGGCTGGCAAGAGATGTTTTTT.

J is TRBJ1-5 and V is TRBV19, with 11 bases lining up with TRBD1. V was pared by 6 bases and J by 4 bases, with 2 bases of the junction left unmatched. Germline loops: CDR1 LNHDA, CDR2 SQIVND (reference sequence). The CDR3 is 14 amino acids. The CDR3 bases are TGTGCCAGTAGGCGGGACAGGGGGAATCAGCCCCAGCATTTT. This sequence encodes CASRRDRGNQPQHF.

As regards this clonotype: An end of the junction differs from the germline gene, which may be a read error. The chain couples TRBV7-2 to TRBJ2-1; 7 positions agree with TRBD2. The CDR3 consists of 13 residues. The germline V gene has CDR1 SGHTA and CDR2 FQGNSA. CDR3 amino acids: CASSSEGGDQPQF. DNA for the CDR3: TGTGCCAGCAGCTCCGAGGGAGGGGATCAGCCCCAGTTC.

In this sample, this clonotype turned up a few times. This may come from a read error, since a much larger clone is one base off. The CDR3 nucleotides read TGTGTCTGGGACATCGGGTTCAATTCACCCCTCCACTTT. Translation: CVWDIGFNSPLHF. V is TRBV30 and J is TRBJ1-6, with D possibly being TRBD1 (6 bases). This CDR3 is 13 amino acids long. CDR1 is GTSNPN, CDR2 SVGIG, per germline (reference sequence).

Comments on this clonotype: Compared with germline, one end of the junction differs, possibly owing to a read error. The V gene is TRBV4-1, the J gene TRBJ2-2; possible D gene TRBD1, 6 bases. Germline V gives CDR1 MGHRA, CDR2 YSYEKL. This CDR3 region has 16 residues. CDR3 amino acids: CASSLGLVTGTGELFF. For the CDR3, the DNA is TGTGCCAGCAGCTTGGGCTTGGTAACAGGGACCGGGGAGCTGTTTTTT.

Comments on this clonotype: An end of the junction differs from the germline gene, which may be a read error. The CDR3 nucleotides read TGTGCCAGCAGCCCGGCTGGACCTGAGGGAGAGACGCAGTTC. Its translation is CASSPAGPEGETQF. The V call is TRBV7-2, the J call TRBJ2-7, with D maybe TRBD2 (5 bases). Germline V lookup: CDR1 SGHTA, CDR2 FQGNSA. This CDR3 has 14 residues.

The chain combines TRBV7-8 with TRBJ1-2; D gene uncertain. The CDR3 has 15 residues. Germline CDR1 reads SGHVS; CDR2 reads FQNEAQ. V was pared by 5 bases and J by 5 bases, with 18 bases between. The CDR3: CASSPPPGKEYGYTF. CDR3 nucleotides: TGTGCCAGCAGCCCCCCCCCGGGAAAGGAATATGGCTACACCTTC.

This chain connects TRBV5-6 to TRBJ1-2, with D hard to call. CDR1 and CDR2 (germline): SGHDT, YYEEEE. Trimming removed 0 bases from V and 3 bases from J, with 6 bases in between. This CDR3 region has 13 residues. This chain's CDR3 is CASSLAVDYGYTF. DNA for the CDR3: TGTGCCAGCAGCTTGGCCGTCGACTATGGCTACACCTTC.

This clonotype was detected once. The CDR3 does not end in the conserved phenylalanine or tryptophan, so this is likely a read error. The chain couples TRBV7-6 to TRBJ2-1, with a tentative D call TRBD1 (6 bases). The germline V gene has CDR1 SGHVS and CDR2 FNYEAQ. The germline V and J ends were trimmed by 6 bases and 8 bases, with 8 bases remaining between them. The CDR3 runs 11 residues. For the CDR3, the DNA is TGTGCCAGCAGGGGACAAGATGAGCAGTTCTAC. Protein: CASRGQDEQFY.

The chain joins TRBV2 to TRBJ1-4; D uncertain. From germline, CDR1 is SNHLY and CDR2 FYNNEI. CDR3 length equals 16 residues. V was pared by 5 bases and J by 3 bases, with 16 bases between. The CDR3 bases are TGTGCCAGCAGTTCCCCCTTAGATGCAGCTAATGAAAAACTGTTTTTT. The encoded protein is CASSSPLDAANEKLFF.

This clonotype was found many times. The chain couples TRBV12-3 or TRBV12-4 to TRBJ2-1; D call uncertain. The V and J ends lost 4 bases and 6 bases respectively, with 13 bases between them. The CDR3 is made up of 14 amino acids. CDR3: CASSSPPNGNEQFF. The CDR3 DNA is TGTGCCAGCAGTTCCCCTCCTAACGGCAATGAGCAGTTCTTC.

Points on this clonotype: One end of the junction fails to match germline, which may point to a read error. This sequence joins TRBV12-5 and TRBJ2-1; D call uncertain. Germline V lookup: CDR1 LGHNT, CDR2 FRNRAP. CDR3 size: 13 residues. The CDR3 nucleotides read TGTGCCAGTGGTCCCCGGACGGCCACAGAGCAGTTCTTC. It encodes CASGPRTATEQFF.

The chain has TRBV20-1 and TRBJ1-5; TRBD1 might be the D (6 bases). This CDR3 is built from 13 residues. Germline loops: CDR1 DFQATT, CDR2 SNEGSKA (reference sequence). This chain's CDR3 is CSGQSRNQPPQHF. DNA of the CDR3: TGCAGCGGACAGTCCAGGAACCAGCCCCCCCAGCATTTT.